This TCR beta chain was recorded in a study of shared clonotypes between healthy human individuals. J lost 6 bases, V lost 5 bases, and 14 bases had no gene match. Germline values: CDR1 MDHEN, CDR2 SYDVKM. The CDR3 extends over 16 amino acids. Using immunoSEQ multiplex PCR, the repertoire was profiled, and TCRdb retains in-frame clones only, with some absent. The data hold approximately 600,000 clones, with roughly 95% observed a single time. Naive CD8 cells lacked CD45RO, underwent positive selection for CCR7 and left out terminally differentiated effector memory CD45RA+ cells. The genes are TRBV28 and TRBJ2-7, with 9 bases that match TRBD2. The sequence derives from a woman younger than 45 in good health. The sample taken for sequencing was naive CD8+ T cells sorted from blood. The CDR3 region is CASSPTPLAGESEQYF. The CDR3 bases are TGTGCCAGCAGTCCCACCCCTTTAGCGGGAGAGTCCGAGCAGTACTTC.